What follows is one T cell receptor (beta chain) and its context. Looked up from germline, CDR1 is LNHDA and CDR2 is SQIVND (reference sequence). The CDR3 loop spans 14 amino acids. Trimming removed 5 bases from V and 8 bases from J, with 13 bases in between. The record originates from a study of blood T cell repertoires in COVID-19. Turning to the study itself: COVID-19 samples collected from the United States, Italy and Spain covered acute and convalescent phases. Sample material is recorded as cDNA or gDNA derived from T cells, B-cell-depleted T cells, or PBMCs.

Original analysis: Estimation of nucleated cell counts relied on the amplification of reference gene primers. The table came from immunoSEQ multiplex PCR; TCRdb's copy has only in-frame clones and leaves some out. The D gene and trimming were derived from the DNA, and the V and J assignments and clone size from that table. The table shows 55,000 to 65,000 clones, with around 89% occurring only once. The chain is built from TRBV19 and TRBJ1-6; D perhaps matches TRBD1 (5 bases). This clonotype was sampled from an older woman with active COVID-19. Sequencing used peripheral blood. The DNA of the CDR3 is TGTGCCAGTAGTGTTCAGGGTGCACATTCACCCCTCCACTTT. The encoded protein is CASSVQGAHSPLHF.